This TCR beta chain originates from a study of technical replicates of blood from a handful of donors. Trimming took 5 bases from V and 1 from J, leaving 8 bases between them. The CDR3 length is 13 residues. CDR1 is SNHLY and CDR2 is FYNNEI in the germline V gene. Assay used: immunoSEQ multiplex PCR; TCRdb lists only in-frame clones, some missing. The sample lists around 83,000 clones, over 90% occurring once. The V gene is TRBV2, the J gene TRBJ1-1; D unclear. Sequencing was done on a sample of T cells isolated from PBMCs. The TCR originated in a human donor in good health. The CDR3 sequence is CASSLDPNTEAFF. The CDR3 coding sequence is TGTGCCAGCAGTCTAGATCCGAACACTGAAGCTTTCTTT.